The next 5 T cell receptor beta chains were all read from a single sample in a study of cytomegalovirus exposure and HLA in healthy donors. Measured with immunoSEQ multiplex PCR; TCRdb has only the in-frame clones, and not every one. The data show about 150,000 clones, with around 84% seen just once and about 2.2% held by the top ten. The sequencing input was PBMCs. These receptors were collected from a human donor in good health.

This rearrangement joins TRBV6-1 to TRBJ2-2; 8 bases match TRBD2. CDR3 size: 15 residues. V trimming: 2 bases; J trimming: 3 bases; junction bases outside the gene matches: 2. Looked up from germline, CDR1 is MNHNS and CDR2 is SASEGT. The CDR3 coding sequence is TGTGCCAGCAGTGAAAGCGGGGGCCACACCGGGGAGCTGTTTTTT. Translation: CASSESGGHTGELFF.

This chain's CDR3 is CASSPPRTIQNTEAFF. In DNA, the CDR3 is TGTGCCAGCTCACCACCACGGACAATCCAGAACACTGAAGCTTTCTTT. J is TRBJ1-1 and V is TRBV18; possibly TRBD1 for D (5 bases). V was clipped by 0 bases and J by 1 base, with 12 bases between them. Germline V gene data show CDR1 as KGHSH and CDR2 as LQKENI. CDR3 size: 16 residues.

The chain joins TRBV30 to TRBJ1-3, with D uncertain. CDR1 GTSNPN and CDR2 SVGIG come from the germline V gene (reference sequence). Between the trimmed V and J ends, which lost 2 bases and 0 bases, there was a span of 5 bases. The CDR3 spans 13 residues. Written as DNA, the CDR3 is TGTGCCTGGAGTCAGGACTCTGGAAACACCATATATTTT. Encoded protein: CAWSQDSGNTIYF.

V usage is TRBV5-1 and J usage is TRBJ1-1, with 8 bases lining up with TRBD1. The length of the CDR3 is 14 residues. With 3 bases clipped from V and 1 base from J, the junction kept 2 bases outside the gene matches. Looked up from germline, CDR1 is SGHRS and CDR2 is YFSETQ. The CDR3 bases are TGCGCCAGCAGCTGGCAGGGGGCGAACACTGAAGCTTTCTTT. It codes for CASSWQGANTEAFF. Looking up the rest from reference TRBV5-1 and TRBJ1-1 gives the full variable domain: KAGVTQTPRYLIKTRGQQVTLSCSPISGHRSVSWYQQTPGQGLQFLFEYFSETQRNKGNFPGRFSGRQFSNSRSEMNVSTLELGDSALYLCASSWQGANTEAFFGQGTRLTVV.

CDR3 sequence reads: CSVEAGLAGFGEQFF. In nucleotides, the CDR3 is TGCAGCGTTGAAGCGGGACTAGCGGGATTCGGTGAGCAGTTCTTC. This chain uses TRBV29-1 with TRBJ2-1; 13 bases line up with TRBD2. Germline trimming cut 1 base from V and 9 bases from J; bases unmatched to any gene: 6. The CDR3 consists of 15 residues. Looked up from germline, CDR1 is SQVTM and CDR2 is ANQGSEA.